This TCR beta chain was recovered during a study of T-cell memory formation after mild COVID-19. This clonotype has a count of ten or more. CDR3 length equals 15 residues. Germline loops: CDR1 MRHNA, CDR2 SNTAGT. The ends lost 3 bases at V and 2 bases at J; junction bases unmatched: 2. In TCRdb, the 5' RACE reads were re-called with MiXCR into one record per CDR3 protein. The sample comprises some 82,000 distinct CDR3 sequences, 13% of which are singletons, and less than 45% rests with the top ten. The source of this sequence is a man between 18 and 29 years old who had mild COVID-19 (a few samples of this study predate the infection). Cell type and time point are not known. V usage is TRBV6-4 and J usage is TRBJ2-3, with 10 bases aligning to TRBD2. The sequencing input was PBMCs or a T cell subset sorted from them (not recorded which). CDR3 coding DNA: TGTGCCAGCAGTGAAAGCGGGGGGGCCACAGATACGCAGTATTTT. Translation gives CASSESGGATDTQYF.